The 7 T cell receptor beta chains in this list originate from one sample, sequenced in a study of T cells in localized non-small cell lung cancer. Profiled with immunoSEQ multiplex PCR; TCRdb holds only in-frame clones, not every one. Of about 24,000 clones in the sample, approximately 84% were seen once. Here the sequenced sample was peripheral blood, taken before any cancer treatment. These receptor sequences come from a male donor aged 60 or older with stage I squamous cell lung carcinoma.

This clone was counted a single time. The chain couples TRBV10-2 to TRBJ2-7, with 9 positions matching TRBD2. Germline-derived CDR1 and CDR2 are WSHSY and SAAADI. This CDR3 has 16 amino acids. J was trimmed by 6 bases and V by 6 bases; bases with no gene match: 15. The CDR3 is CASRAVGGGGAPEQYF. DNA of the CDR3: TGCGCCAGCAGAGCAGTGGGTGGCGGGGGGGCCCCCGAGCAGTACTTC.

J is TRBJ1-3 and V is TRBV2; tentative D call: TRBD1 (5 bases). V lost 2 bases to trimming and J lost 2 bases, with 10 bases between them. Germline V gene lookup returns CDR1 SNHLY and CDR2 FYNNEI. There are 15 residues in the CDR3. The CDR3, as DNA: TGTGCCAGCAGTGAACTTCGCAGGGCTGGAAACACCATATATTTT. Its protein product is CASSELRRAGNTIYF.

V usage is TRBV9 and J usage is TRBJ2-7; D gene unclear. The ends were cut back, 0 bases at V and 0 bases at J, with 7 bases in the middle. The CDR3 runs to 14 residues. CDR1 SGDLS and CDR2 YYNGEE come from the germline V gene. DNA for the CDR3: TGTGCCAGCAGCGTAGTGGTTAGCTCCTACGAGCAGTACTTC. Translation gives CASSVVVSSYEQYF.

The rearrangement joins TRBV30 to TRBJ2-5; 8 bases fit TRBD2. The CDR3 covers 16 residues. With 4 bases clipped from V and 2 bases from J, the junction kept 12 bases outside the gene matches. CDR1 and CDR2 from the germline V gene are GTSNPN and SVGIG (reference sequence). The DNA of the CDR3 is TGTGCCTGGAAACTTCCGAACGGGAGGGTGCAAGAGACCCAGTACTTC. Amino acid sequence: CAWKLPNGRVQETQYF.

The chain joins TRBV2 to TRBJ1-2, with a tentative D call TRBD1 (6 bases). Deletions cut 2 bases from V and 3 bases from J, with 10 bases between. The CDR3 length is 14 residues. Germline CDR1 is SNHLY and CDR2 is FYNNEI. The CDR3 loop reads CASSESGEYYGYTF. The CDR3 DNA follows: TGTGCCAGCAGTGAATCAGGGGAGTACTATGGCTACACCTTC.

The chain employs TRBV29-1 and TRBJ1-1; no firm D call. The V end was cut by 4 bases, the J end by 4 bases, with 13 bases between. This CDR3 spans 13 amino acids. The germline V gene encodes CDR1 SQVTM and CDR2 ANQGSEA. The CDR3 DNA reads as TGCAGCGTTGTCTTGGGTCTGGGCACTGAAGCTTTCTTT. It codes for CSVVLGLGTEAFF.

This chain links TRBV14 with TRBJ2-3; 7 positions match TRBD1. This CDR3 spans 19 amino acids. The V gene's germline CDR1 is SGHDN and CDR2 FVKESK. Trimming removed 4 bases from V and 3 bases from J; junction bases left unmatched: 19. Here the CDR3 reads CASSPQGPSRLNRTDTQYF. The DNA of the CDR3 is TGTGCCAGCAGCCCACAGGGGCCTTCTCGGCTGAACAGGACAGATACGCAGTATTTT. The full variable domain, its missing parts supplied by reference TRBV14 and TRBJ2-3, is EAGVTQFPSHSVIEKGQTVTLRCDPISGHDNLYWYRRVMGKEIKFLLHFVKESKQDESGMPNNRFLAERTGGTYSTLKVQPAELEDSGVYFCASSPQGPSRLNRTDTQYFGPGTRLTVL.